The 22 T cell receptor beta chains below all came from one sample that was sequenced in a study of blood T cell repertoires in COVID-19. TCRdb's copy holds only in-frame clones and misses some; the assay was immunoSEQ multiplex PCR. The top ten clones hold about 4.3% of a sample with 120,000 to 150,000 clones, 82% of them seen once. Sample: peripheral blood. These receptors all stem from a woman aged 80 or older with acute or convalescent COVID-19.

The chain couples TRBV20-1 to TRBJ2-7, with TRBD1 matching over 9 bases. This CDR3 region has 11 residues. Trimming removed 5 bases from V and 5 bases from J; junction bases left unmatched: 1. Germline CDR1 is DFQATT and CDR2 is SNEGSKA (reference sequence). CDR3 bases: TGCAGTGCTTGGACAGGGGACGAGCAGTACTTC. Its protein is CSAWTGDEQYF.

The CDR3 here is CASSQDRGLGEQFF. DNA of the CDR3: TGTGCCAGCAGCCAAGACAGGGGTCTAGGTGAGCAGTTCTTC. V and J are TRBV6-2 or TRBV6-3 and TRBJ2-1; the match to TRBD1 covers 8 bases. The trim removed 6 bases at V and 9 bases at J, leaving 10 bases unmatched. Germline-derived CDR1 and CDR2 are MNHEY and SVGEGT. The CDR3 length is 14 residues.

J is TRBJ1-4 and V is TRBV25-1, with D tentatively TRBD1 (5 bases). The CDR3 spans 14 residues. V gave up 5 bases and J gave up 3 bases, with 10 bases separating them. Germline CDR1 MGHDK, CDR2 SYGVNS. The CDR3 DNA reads TGTGCCAGCAGTAGGGGACTCTCTAATGAAAAACTGTTTTTT. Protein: CASSRGLSNEKLFF.

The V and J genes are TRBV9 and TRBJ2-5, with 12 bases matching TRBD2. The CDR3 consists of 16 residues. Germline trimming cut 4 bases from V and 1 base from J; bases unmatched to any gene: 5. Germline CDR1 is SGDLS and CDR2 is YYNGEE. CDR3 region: CASSPLAGGIQETQYF. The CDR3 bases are TGTGCCAGCAGCCCCCTAGCGGGGGGGATCCAAGAGACCCAGTACTTC.

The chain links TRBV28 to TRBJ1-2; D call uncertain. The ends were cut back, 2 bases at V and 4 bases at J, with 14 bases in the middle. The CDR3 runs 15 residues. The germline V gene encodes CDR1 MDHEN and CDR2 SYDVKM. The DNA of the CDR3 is TGTGCCAGCAGTTTACGCCCGGGGATGGGCTATGGCTACACCTTC. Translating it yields CASSLRPGMGYGYTF.

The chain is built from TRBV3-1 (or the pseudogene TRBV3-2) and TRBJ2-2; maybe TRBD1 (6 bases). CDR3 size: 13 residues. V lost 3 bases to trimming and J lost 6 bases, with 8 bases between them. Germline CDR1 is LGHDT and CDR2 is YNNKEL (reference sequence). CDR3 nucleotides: TGTGCCAGCAGCCACAGGGGTCCCGGGGAGCTGTTTTTT. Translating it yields CASSHRGPGELFF.

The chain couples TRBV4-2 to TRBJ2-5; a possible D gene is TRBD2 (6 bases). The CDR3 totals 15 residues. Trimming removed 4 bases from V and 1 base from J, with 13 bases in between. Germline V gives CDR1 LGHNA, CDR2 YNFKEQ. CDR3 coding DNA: TGTGCCAGCAGCCCAGGGCGGGATCTCCAAGAGACCCAGTACTTC. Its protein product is CASSPGRDLQETQYF.

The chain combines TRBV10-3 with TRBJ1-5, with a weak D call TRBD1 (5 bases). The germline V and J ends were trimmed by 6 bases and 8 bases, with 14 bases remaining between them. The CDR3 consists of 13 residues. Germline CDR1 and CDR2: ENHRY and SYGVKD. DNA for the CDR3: TGTGCCATCAGCCTAACAGGTTCTGAGCCCCAGCATTTT. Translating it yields CAISLTGSEPQHF.

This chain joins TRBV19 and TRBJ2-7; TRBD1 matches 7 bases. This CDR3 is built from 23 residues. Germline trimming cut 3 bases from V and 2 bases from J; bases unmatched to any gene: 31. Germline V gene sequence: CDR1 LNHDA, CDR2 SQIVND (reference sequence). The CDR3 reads CASSIPDRTRKRASGTRAYEQYF. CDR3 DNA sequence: TGTGCCAGTAGTATCCCGGACAGGACGCGAAAAAGAGCCTCCGGGACCAGAGCCTACGAGCAGTACTTC.

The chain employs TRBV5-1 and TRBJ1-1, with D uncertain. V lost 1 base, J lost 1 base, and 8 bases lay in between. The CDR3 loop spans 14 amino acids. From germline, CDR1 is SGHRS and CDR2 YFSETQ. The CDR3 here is CASSLIHRNTEAFF. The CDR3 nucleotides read TGCGCCAGCAGCTTGATCCACAGGAACACTGAAGCTTTCTTT. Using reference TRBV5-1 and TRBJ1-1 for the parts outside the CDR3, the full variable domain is KAGVTQTPRYLIKTRGQQVTLSCSPISGHRSVSWYQQTPGQGLQFLFEYFSETQRNKGNFPGRFSGRQFSNSRSEMNVSTLELGDSALYLCASSLIHRNTEAFFGQGTRLTVV.

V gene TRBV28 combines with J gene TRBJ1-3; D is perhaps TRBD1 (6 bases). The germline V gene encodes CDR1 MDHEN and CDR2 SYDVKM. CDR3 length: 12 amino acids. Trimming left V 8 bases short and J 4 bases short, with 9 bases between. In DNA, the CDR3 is TGTGCCAGCCGGACAGCCGGAAACACCATATATTTT. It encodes CASRTAGNTIYF.

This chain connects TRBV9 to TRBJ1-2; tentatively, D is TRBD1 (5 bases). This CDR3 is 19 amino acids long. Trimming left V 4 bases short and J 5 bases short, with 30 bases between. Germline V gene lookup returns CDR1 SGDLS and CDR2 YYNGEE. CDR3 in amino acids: CASSHPSGQFHDNLYGYTF. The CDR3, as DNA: TGTGCCAGCAGCCACCCGTCAGGGCAGTTCCACGACAATTTATATGGCTACACCTTC.

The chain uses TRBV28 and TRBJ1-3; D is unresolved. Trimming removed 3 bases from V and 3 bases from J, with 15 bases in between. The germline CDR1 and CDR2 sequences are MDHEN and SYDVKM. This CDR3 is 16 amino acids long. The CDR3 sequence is CASSFFRGFGGNTIYF. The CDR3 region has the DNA TGTGCCAGCAGTTTTTTTCGAGGGTTCGGTGGAAACACCATATATTTT. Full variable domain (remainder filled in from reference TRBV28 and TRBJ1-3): DVKVTQSSRYLVKRTGEKVFLECVQDMDHENMFWYRQDPGLGLRLIYFSYDVKMKEKGDIPEGYSVSREKKERFSLILESASTNQTSMYLCASSFFRGFGGNTIYFGEGSWLTVV.

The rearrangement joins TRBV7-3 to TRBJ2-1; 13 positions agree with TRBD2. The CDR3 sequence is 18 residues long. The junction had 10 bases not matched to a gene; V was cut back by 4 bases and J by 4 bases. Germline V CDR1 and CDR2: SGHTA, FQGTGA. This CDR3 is CASSSGLAGAIKYNEQFF. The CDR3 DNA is TGTGCCAGCAGCTCAGGACTAGCGGGGGCCATAAAATACAATGAGCAGTTCTTC.

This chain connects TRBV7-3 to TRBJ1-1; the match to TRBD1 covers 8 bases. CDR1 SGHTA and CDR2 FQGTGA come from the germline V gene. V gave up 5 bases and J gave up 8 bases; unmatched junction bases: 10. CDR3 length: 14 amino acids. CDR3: CASSPWAGGGEAFF. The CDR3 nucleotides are TGTGCCAGCAGCCCCTGGGCAGGGGGCGGGGAAGCTTTCTTT. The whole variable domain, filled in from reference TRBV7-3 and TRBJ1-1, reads GAGVSQTPSNKVTEKGKYVELRCDPISGHTALYWYRQSLGQGPEFLIYFQGTGAADDSGLPNDRFFAVRPEGSVSTLKIQRTERGDSAVYLCASSPWAGGGEAFFGQGTRLTVV.

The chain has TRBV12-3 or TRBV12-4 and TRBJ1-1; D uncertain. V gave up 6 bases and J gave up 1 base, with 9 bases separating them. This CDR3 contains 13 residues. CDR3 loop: CASRRVTNTEAFF. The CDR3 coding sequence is TGTGCCAGCAGGCGGGTTACGAACACTGAAGCTTTCTTT.

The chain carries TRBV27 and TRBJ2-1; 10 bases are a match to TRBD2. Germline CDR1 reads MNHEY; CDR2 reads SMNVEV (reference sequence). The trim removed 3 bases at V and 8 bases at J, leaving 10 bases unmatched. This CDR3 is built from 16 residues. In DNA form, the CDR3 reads TGTGCCAGCAGTTTTCAACTAGCGGGGCCTACAGATGAGCAGTTCTTC. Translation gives CASSFQLAGPTDEQFF.

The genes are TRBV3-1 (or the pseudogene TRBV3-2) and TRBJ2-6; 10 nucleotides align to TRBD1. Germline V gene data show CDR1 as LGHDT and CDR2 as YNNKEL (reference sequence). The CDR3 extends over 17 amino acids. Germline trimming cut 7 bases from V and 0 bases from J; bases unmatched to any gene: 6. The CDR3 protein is CASKIRDRGSGANVLTF. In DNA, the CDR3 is TGTGCCAGCAAAATCCGGGACAGGGGCTCTGGGGCCAACGTCCTGACTTTC.

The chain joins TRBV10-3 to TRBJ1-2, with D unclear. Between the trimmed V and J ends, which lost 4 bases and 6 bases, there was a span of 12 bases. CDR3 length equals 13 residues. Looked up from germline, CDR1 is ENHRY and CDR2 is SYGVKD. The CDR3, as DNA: TGTGCCATCAGTGGTTCCCGGGAAGATGGCTACACCTTC. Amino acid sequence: CAISGSREDGYTF.

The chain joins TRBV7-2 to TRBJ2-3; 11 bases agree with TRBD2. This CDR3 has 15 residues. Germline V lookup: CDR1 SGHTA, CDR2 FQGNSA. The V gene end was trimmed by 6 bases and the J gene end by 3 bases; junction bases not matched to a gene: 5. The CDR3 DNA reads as TGTGCCAGCAGGCGACTAGCGGGGTTAACAGATACGCAGTATTTT. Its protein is CASRRLAGLTDTQYF.

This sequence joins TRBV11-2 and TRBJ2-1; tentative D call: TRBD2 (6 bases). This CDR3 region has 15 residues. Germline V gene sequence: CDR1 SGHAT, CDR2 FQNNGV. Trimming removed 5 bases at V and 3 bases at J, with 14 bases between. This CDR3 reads CASSPGDGYYNEQFF. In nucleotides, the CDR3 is TGTGCCAGCAGCCCGGGGGACGGATACTACAATGAGCAGTTCTTC.

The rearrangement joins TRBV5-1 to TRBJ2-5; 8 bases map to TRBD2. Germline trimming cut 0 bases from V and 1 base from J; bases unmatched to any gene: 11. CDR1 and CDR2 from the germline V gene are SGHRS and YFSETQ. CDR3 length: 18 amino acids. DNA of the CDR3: TGCGCCAGCAGCTTGGAGTCTAGCGGGTACCCGTTCCAAGAGACCCAGTACTTC. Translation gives CASSLESSGYPFQETQYF.